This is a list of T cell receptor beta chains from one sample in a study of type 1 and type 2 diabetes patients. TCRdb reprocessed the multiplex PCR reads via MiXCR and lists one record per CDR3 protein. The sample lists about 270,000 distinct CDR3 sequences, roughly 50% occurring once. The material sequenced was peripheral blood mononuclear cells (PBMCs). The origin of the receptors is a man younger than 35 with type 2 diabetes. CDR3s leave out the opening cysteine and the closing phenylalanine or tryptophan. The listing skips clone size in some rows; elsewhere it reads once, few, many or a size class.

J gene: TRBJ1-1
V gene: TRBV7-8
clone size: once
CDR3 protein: ASSLGVGVNTEAF

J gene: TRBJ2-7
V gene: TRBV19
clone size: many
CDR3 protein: ASSPPRVDGLAVYEQY

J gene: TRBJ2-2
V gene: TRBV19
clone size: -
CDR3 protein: ASSIEFSPVGELF

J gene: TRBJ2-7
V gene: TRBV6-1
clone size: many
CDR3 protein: ASSDRESYEQY

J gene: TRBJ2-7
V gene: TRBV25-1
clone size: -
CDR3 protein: ASSGGQGVSYEQH

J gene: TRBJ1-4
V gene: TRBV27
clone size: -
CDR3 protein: ASSRPTTGGSEKLF

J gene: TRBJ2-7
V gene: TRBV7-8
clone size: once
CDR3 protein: ASSIGSANSTVEQY

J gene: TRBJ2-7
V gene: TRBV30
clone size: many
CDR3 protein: AWQIQVNYEQY

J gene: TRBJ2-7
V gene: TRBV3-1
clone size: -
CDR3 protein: ASSSHRLADTYEQY

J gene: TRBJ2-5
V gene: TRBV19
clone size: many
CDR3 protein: ASSIGQGQETQY

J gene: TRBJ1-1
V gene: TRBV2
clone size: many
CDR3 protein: ASRADRHTEAF

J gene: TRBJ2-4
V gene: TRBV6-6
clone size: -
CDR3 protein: ASSTQQGEVDIQY

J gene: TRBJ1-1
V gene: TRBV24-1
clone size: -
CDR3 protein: ATSDQTGGSGEAF

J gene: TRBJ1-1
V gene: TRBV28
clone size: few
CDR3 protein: ASSPLTGNTEAF

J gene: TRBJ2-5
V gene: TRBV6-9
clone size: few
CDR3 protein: ASSYMDRAKETQY

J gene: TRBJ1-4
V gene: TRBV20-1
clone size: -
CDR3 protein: SARDPTGNSEKLF

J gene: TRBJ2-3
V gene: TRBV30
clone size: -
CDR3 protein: AWSVRRDDLY

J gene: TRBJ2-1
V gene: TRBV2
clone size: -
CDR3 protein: ASRLGLRGNEQF

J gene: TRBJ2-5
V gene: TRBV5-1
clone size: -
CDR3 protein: ASSLGALTLETQY

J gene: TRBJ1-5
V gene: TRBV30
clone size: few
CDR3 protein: AWNPDSNQPQH

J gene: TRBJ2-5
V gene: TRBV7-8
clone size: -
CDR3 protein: ASSSVVETQY

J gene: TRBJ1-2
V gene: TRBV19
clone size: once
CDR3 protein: ASSLAPRGPRGYT

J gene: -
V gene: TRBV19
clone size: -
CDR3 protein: ASTKQGRGEQF

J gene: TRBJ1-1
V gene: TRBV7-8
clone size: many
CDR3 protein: ASSLVYTEAF

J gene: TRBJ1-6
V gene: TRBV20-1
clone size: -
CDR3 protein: SARGPLNSYNSPLH

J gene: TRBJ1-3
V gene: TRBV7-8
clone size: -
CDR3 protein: ASSLVGSSGNTIY

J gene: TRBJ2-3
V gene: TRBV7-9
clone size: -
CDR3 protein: ASSFDRAPHTQY

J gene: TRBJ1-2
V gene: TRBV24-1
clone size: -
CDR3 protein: ATSAIGQDYLLGYT

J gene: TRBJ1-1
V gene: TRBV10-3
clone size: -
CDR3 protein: AISDETGGSEAF